Presented here are 12 T cell receptor beta chains from one specimen sequenced in a study of cytomegalovirus exposure and HLA in healthy donors. Profiled with immunoSEQ multiplex PCR; TCRdb holds only in-frame clones, not every one. The table lists some 100,000 clones, about 85% of them singletons. The source material was PBMCs. These receptors were taken from a man aged 18 to 30 in good health and CMV-seropositive.

The V and J genes are TRBV5-1 and TRBJ1-5; 7 bases fit TRBD1. This CDR3 is 15 amino acids long. The germline gives CDR1 SGHRS, CDR2 YFSETQ. The junction had 7 bases not matched to a gene; V was cut back by 4 bases and J by 3 bases. CDR3 DNA: TGCGCCAGCAGCCCCGATGGACAGGCCAATCAGCCCCAGCATTTT. This gives the protein CASSPDGQANQPQHF.

This clone was recorded only once. The rearrangement joins TRBV16 to TRBJ1-3; TRBD1 agrees at 7 bases. J lost 2 bases, V lost 0 bases, and 4 bases had no gene match. This CDR3 has 16 residues. Germline V gives CDR1 KGHSY, CDR2 FQNENV. The CDR3 sequence: CASSQSMQGAGNTIYF. The CDR3 DNA follows: TGTGCCAGCAGCCAATCTATGCAGGGGGCTGGAAACACCATATATTTT.

The rearrangement joins TRBV20-1 to TRBJ1-1; no clear D gene. V lost 4 bases to trimming and J lost 11 bases, with 11 bases between them. Germline V gene data show CDR1 as DFQATT and CDR2 as SNEGSKA (reference sequence). This CDR3 comprises 10 residues. The CDR3 sequence: CSATDLGAFF. The CDR3 bases are TGCAGTGCTACTGACCTCGGGGCTTTCTTT.

This rearrangement joins TRBV5-1 to TRBJ2-7; 7 nucleotides agree with TRBD1. V was pared by 4 bases and J by 3 bases, with 7 bases of the junction left unmatched. CDR3 length equals 14 residues. The germline CDR1 and CDR2 sequences are SGHRS and YFSETQ. The CDR3 region has the DNA TGCGCCAGCAGCCCTTCGAGACAGGGCTACGAGCAGTACTTC. Translation gives CASSPSRQGYEQYF.

This clone came up once. The chain recombines TRBV6-1 with TRBJ1-5, with a weak D call TRBD1 (5 bases). Trimming removed 2 bases from V and 9 bases from J, with 17 bases in between. The CDR3 is 15 residues long. The germline gives CDR1 MNHNS, CDR2 SASEGT. The CDR3 nucleotides are TGTGCCAGCAGTGAAACTGGGTCGGGGGGAGGGCCCCAGCATTTT. This encodes CASSETGSGGGPQHF.

The V and J genes are TRBV19 and TRBJ2-1; 9 bases align to TRBD1. V lost 0 bases and J lost 8; bases outside the gene matches: 5. This CDR3 is built from 15 residues. Per germline, CDR1 LNHDA and CDR2 SQIVND (reference sequence). DNA for the CDR3: TGTGCCAGTAGTATAGATCGACAGGGGGGTGATGAGCAGTTCTTC. This sequence encodes CASSIDRQGGDEQFF.

The chain recombines TRBV2 with TRBJ1-5; weak D call: TRBD1 (5 bases). Per germline, CDR1 SNHLY and CDR2 FYNNEI. V lost 6 bases, J lost 7 bases, and 13 bases lay in between. The CDR3 has 13 residues. The CDR3 is CASRMGLDQPQHF. The CDR3 nucleotides read TGTGCCAGCAGGATGGGGCTTGACCAGCCCCAGCATTTT.

The rearrangement links TRBV2 to TRBJ2-7; maybe TRBD1 (6 bases). Trimming removed 4 bases at V and 4 bases at J, with 11 bases between. Germline V gene data show CDR1 as SNHLY and CDR2 as FYNNEI. This CDR3 spans 13 amino acids. In nucleotides, the CDR3 is TGTGCCAGCAGTGGCGGGCAGGGGTACGAGCAGTACTTC. It yields the protein CASSGGQGYEQYF.

V and J are TRBV29-1 and TRBJ1-3; TRBD1 matches 7 bases. V dropped 6 bases and J dropped 2; count of bases not matched to a gene: 4. Germline V gene data show CDR1 as SQVTM and CDR2 as ANQGSEA. The CDR3 loop spans 13 amino acids. This chain's CDR3 is CSVSTGTGNTIYF. The CDR3 DNA sequence: TGCAGCGTATCGACAGGGACTGGAAACACCATATATTTT.

The chain uses TRBV7-9 and TRBJ2-2; unclear D gene. This CDR3 comprises 17 residues. V was shortened by 0 bases and J by 0 bases, with 11 bases between the two germline ends. CDR1 is SEHNR, CDR2 FQNEAQ, per germline (reference sequence). The CDR3 DNA is TGTGCCAGCAGCTTAGCCGAGGCAGTCGCGAACACCGGGGAGCTGTTTTTT. This encodes CASSLAEAVANTGELFF.

The CDR3 DNA is TGCGCCAGCACCCGGTGGGGGGGGGCAATCAATCAGCCCCAGCATTTT. As protein: CASTRWGGAINQPQHF. The chain joins TRBV5-1 to TRBJ1-5; a possible D gene is TRBD1 (6 bases). V shed 6 bases and J shed 3 bases, with 19 bases lying between them. The length of the CDR3 is 16 residues. Germline lookup yields CDR1 SGHRS and CDR2 YFSETQ.

The chain uses TRBV5-1 and TRBJ2-7, with TRBD1 identical over 7 bases. The CDR3 runs 18 residues. Germline V gene lookup returns CDR1 SGHRS and CDR2 YFSETQ. J was trimmed by 0 bases and V by 4 bases; bases with no gene match: 16. The CDR3 protein is CASSPVGTANQPSYEQYF. In DNA, the CDR3 is TGCGCCAGCAGCCCGGTCGGGACAGCCAACCAACCCTCCTACGAGCAGTACTTC. Full variable domain (outside the CDR3, taken from reference TRBV5-1 and TRBJ2-7): KAGVTQTPRYLIKTRGQQVTLSCSPISGHRSVSWYQQTPGQGLQFLFEYFSETQRNKGNFPGRFSGRQFSNSRSEMNVSTLELGDSALYLCASSPVGTANQPSYEQYFGPGTRLTVT.